This TCR beta chain was identified in a study of cytomegalovirus exposure and HLA in healthy donors. Primers included in the PCR were 60 Vbeta and 13 Jbeta primers. Repertoires were generated with immunoSEQ multiplex PCR, while TCRdb's copy carries only in-frame clones and drops some. This table holds 96,000 or so clones. Germline assignment: CDR1 SGHRS and CDR2 YFSETQ. The germline V and J ends were trimmed by 0 bases and 2 bases, with 8 bases remaining between them. The CDR3 sequence is 15 residues long. The TCR originated in a girl aged 10-17 years in good health and CMV-seropositive. This chain uses TRBV5-1 with TRBJ1-4; D remains unclear. The sequenced sample consisted of PBMCs. The CDR3 nucleotides read TGCGCCAGCAGCTTGGACCCGGTGACTAATGAAAAACTGTTTTTT. It yields the protein CASSLDPVTNEKLFF.